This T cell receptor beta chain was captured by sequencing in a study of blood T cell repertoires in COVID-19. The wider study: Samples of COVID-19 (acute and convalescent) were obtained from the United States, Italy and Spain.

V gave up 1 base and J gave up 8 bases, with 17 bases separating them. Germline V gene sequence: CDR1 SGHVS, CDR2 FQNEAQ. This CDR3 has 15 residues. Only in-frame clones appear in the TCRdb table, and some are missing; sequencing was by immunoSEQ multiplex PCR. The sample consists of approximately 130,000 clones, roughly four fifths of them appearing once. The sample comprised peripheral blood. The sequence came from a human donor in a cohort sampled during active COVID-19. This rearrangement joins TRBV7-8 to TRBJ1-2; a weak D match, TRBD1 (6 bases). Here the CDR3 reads CASSLGGWGPEGYTF. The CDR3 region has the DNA TGTGCCAGCAGCTTAGGGGGGTGGGGGCCGGAGGGCTACACCTTC.